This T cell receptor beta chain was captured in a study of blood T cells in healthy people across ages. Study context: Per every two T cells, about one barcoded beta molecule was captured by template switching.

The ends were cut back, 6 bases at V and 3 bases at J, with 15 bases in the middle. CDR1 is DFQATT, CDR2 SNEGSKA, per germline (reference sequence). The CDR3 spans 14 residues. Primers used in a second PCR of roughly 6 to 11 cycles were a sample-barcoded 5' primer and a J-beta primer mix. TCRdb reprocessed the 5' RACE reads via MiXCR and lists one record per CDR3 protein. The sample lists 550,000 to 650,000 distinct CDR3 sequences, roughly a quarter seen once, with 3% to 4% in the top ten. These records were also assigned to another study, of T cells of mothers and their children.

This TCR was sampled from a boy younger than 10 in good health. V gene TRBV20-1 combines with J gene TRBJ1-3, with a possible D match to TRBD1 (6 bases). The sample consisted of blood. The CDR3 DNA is TGCAGTGCCACTCCCAGGGGACATGGAAACACCATATATTTT. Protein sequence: CSATPRGHGNTIYF.